This record looks at one T cell receptor beta chain sequence and its context. This sample is drawn from a study of cytomegalovirus exposure and HLA in healthy donors. Sequencing was performed with immunoSEQ multiplex PCR; in TCRdb, only in-frame clones are kept and a portion is missing. The table records under 150,000 clones, 85% to 90% of them present only once. Sequencing input: PBMCs. This TCR derives from a man in his late teens or twenties in good health and CMV-seropositive.

In DNA form, the CDR3 reads TGTGCCAGCAGCTCGACGGGGGAGCAGTACTTC. The encoded protein is CASSSTGEQYF. V gene TRBV7-9 combines with J gene TRBJ2-7; D perhaps matches TRBD2 (5 bases). CDR1 and CDR2 (germline): SEHNR, FQNEAQ (reference sequence). V lost 4 bases and J 7 bases, leaving 8 bases between the germline ends. This CDR3 has 11 residues.